This T cell receptor beta chain appears in the sequencing data of a study of T cell responses to AZD1222 COVID-19 vaccine. Trimming cost V 8 bases and J 9 bases; bases outside gene matches: 13. Germline assignment: CDR1 MNHEY and CDR2 SMNVEV (reference sequence). The CDR3 is 15 amino acids. Comment on this clone: Antigen specificity is unknown.

TCRdb's copy holds only in-frame clones and misses some; the assay was immunoSEQ multiplex PCR. The sample holds about 120,000 clones, 75% to 90% seen once. Points from the study as a whole: No repertoire was sampled before or during the peak T cell response, only after it.

The rearrangement joins TRBV27 to TRBJ1-6, with 7 bases matching TRBD1. This sequence originates from an adult in good health. Source: peripheral blood, taken on day 0 of AZD1222 vaccination. The CDR3 DNA reads TGTGCCAGCGGGGGATTAGCAGGGGGATTTTCACCCCTCCACTTT. Translation gives CASGGLAGGFSPLHF.